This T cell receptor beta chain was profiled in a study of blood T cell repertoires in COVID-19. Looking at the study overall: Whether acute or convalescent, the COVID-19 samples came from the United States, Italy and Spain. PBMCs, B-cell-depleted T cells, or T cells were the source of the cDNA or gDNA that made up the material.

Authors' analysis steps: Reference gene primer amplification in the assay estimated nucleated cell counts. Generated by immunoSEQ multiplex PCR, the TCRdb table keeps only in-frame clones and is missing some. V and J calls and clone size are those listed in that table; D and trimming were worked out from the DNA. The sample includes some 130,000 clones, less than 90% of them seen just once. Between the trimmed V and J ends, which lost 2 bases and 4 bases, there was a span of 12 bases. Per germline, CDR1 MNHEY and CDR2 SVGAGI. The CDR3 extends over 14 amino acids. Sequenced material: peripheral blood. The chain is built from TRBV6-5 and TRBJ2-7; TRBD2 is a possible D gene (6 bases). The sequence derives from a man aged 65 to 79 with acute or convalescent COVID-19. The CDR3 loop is CASSYPMGGYEQYF. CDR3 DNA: TGTGCCAGCAGTTACCCGATGGGGGGTTACGAGCAGTACTTC.